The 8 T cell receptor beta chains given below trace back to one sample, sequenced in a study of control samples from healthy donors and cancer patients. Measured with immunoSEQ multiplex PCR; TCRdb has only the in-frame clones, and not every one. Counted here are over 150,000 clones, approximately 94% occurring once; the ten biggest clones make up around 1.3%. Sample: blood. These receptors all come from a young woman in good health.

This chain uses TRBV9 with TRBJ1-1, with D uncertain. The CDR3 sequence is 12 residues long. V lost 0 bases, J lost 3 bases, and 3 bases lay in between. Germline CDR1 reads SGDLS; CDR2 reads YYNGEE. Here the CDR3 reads CASSVEDTEAFF. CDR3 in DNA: TGTGCCAGCAGCGTAGAGGACACTGAAGCTTTCTTT.

CDR3 DNA sequence: TGCAGTGCCAGAACGGGGTACGAGCAGTACTTC. It encodes CSARTGYEQYF. V usage is TRBV20-1 and J usage is TRBJ2-7; possible D gene TRBD2, 5 bases. The CDR3 covers 11 residues. V was pared by 6 bases and J by 4 bases, with 10 bases between. Germline lookup yields CDR1 DFQATT and CDR2 SNEGSKA (reference sequence).

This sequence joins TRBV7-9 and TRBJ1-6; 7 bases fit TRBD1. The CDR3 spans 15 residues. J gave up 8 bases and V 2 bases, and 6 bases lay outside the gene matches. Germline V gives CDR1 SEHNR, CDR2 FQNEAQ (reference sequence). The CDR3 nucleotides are TGTGCCAGCAGCTTACGTGGCAGGGGGGATTCACCCCTCCACTTT. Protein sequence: CASSLRGRGDSPLHF.

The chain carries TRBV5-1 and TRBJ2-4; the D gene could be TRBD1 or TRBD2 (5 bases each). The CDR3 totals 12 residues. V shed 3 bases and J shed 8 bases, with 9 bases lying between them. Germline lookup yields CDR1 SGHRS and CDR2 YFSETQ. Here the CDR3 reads CASSYGGDIQYF. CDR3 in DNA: TGCGCCAGCAGCTATGGGGGAGACATTCAGTACTTC.

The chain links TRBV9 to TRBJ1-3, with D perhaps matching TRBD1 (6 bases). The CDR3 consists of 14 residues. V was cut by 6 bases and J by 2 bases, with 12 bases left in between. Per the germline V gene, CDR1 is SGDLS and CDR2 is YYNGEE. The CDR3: CASNTGTAGNTIYF. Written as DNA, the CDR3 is TGTGCCAGCAACACAGGGACCGCTGGAAACACCATATATTTT.

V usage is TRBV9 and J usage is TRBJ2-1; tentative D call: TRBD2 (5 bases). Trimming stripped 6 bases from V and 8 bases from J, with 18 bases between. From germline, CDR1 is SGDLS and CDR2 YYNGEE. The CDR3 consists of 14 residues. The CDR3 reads CASTPGIRTDEQFF. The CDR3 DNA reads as TGTGCCAGCACCCCCGGGATCCGAACGGATGAGCAGTTCTTC.

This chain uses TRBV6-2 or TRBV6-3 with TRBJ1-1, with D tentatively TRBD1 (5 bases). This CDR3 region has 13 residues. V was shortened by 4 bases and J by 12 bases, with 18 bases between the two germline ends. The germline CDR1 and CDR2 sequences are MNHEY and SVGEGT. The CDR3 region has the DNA TGTGCCAGCAGTTCCGCGGTTAGACGGGGGACTTTCTTT. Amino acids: CASSSAVRRGTFF.

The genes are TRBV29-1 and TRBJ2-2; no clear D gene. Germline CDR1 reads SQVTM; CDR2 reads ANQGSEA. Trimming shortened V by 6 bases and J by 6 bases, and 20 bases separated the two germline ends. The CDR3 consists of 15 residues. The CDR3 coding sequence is TGCAGCGTCGAAAACCCACAGTGGAATCCCGGGGAGCTGTTTTTT. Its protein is CSVENPQWNPGELFF.